This paragraph reports one T cell receptor (beta chain). Its matching antigen is unknown. The data originate from a study of cytomegalovirus exposure and HLA in healthy donors. At the level of the study: Some 85 million unique TCRs, all from HLA-typed donors, were included in an early release of the data. Study outcomes and limitations: In most subjects, TCR beta sequences reportedly gave accurate predictions of HLA-A and HLA-B alleles.

Unrecorded immune exposures were likely, despite nominal health at sampling. V shed 3 bases, J shed 5 bases, and the junction held 8 bases outside the gene matches. The CDR3 is 16 residues long. Looked up from germline, CDR1 is GTSNPN and CDR2 is SVGIG (reference sequence). 60 Vbeta and 13 Jbeta primers were used in PCR. The protocol was immunoSEQ multiplex PCR, while the TCRdb copy is restricted to in-frame clones and leaves out a portion. Of 100,000 to 150,000 clones in the sample, around 72% were seen once. The chain has TRBV30 and TRBJ2-5; 14 bases map to TRBD2. Sequences were obtained from PBMCs. The receptor was derived from a woman in her 40s in good health and CMV-seronegative. The CDR3 DNA follows: TGTGCCTGGAGCGGGACTAGCGGGGGACGTGGGGAGACCCAGTACTTC. Translation gives CAWSGTSGGRGETQYF.